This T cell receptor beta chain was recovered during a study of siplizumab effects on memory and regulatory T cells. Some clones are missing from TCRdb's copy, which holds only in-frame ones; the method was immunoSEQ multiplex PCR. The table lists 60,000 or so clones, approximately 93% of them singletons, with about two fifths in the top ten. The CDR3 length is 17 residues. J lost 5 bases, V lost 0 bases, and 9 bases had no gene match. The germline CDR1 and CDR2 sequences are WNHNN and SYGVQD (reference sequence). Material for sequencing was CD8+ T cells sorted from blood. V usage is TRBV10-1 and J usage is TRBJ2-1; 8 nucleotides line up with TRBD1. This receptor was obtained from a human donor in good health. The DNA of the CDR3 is TGCGCCAGCAGTGAGTCGAGACTGTCAGGGGGCAACAATGAGCAGTTCTTC. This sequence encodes CASSESRLSGGNNEQFF.